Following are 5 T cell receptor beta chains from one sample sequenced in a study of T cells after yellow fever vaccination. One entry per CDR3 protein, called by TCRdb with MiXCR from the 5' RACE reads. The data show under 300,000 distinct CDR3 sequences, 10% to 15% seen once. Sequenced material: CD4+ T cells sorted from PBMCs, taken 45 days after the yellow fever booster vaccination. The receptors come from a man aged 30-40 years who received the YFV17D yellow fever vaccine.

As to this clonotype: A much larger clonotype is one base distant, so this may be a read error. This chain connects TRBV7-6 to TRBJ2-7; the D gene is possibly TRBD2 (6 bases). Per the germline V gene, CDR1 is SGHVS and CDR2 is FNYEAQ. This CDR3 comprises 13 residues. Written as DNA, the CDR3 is TGTGCCAGCAGCTTAACCCCGGGGGACGATCAGTACTTC. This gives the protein CASSLTPGDDQYF.

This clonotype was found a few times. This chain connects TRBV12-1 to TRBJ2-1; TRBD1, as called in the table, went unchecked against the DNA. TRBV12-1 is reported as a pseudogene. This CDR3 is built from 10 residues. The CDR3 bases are TGTGCCAGCAGCTCCAGGGTGCAGTTCTTC. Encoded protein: CASSSRVQFF.

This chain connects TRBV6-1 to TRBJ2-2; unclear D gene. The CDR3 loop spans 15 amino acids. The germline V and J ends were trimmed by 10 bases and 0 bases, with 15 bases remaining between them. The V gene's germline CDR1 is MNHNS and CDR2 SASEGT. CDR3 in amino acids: CATKYRASNTGELFF. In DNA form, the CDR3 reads TGTGCCACCAAATACCGGGCCTCGAACACCGGGGAGCTGTTTTTT.

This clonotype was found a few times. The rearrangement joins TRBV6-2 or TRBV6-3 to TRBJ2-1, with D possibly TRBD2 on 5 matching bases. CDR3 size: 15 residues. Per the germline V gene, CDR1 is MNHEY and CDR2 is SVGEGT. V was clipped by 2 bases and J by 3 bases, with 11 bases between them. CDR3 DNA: TGTGCCAGCAGTTACGATGCCCGGGGCTACAATGAGCAGTTCTTC. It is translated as CASSYDARGYNEQFF.

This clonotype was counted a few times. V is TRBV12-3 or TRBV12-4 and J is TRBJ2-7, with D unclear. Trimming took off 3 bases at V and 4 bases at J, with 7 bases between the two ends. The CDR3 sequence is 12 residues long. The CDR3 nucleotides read TGTGCCAGCAGTTTCGGTATGTACGAGCAGTACTTC. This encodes CASSFGMYEQYF.